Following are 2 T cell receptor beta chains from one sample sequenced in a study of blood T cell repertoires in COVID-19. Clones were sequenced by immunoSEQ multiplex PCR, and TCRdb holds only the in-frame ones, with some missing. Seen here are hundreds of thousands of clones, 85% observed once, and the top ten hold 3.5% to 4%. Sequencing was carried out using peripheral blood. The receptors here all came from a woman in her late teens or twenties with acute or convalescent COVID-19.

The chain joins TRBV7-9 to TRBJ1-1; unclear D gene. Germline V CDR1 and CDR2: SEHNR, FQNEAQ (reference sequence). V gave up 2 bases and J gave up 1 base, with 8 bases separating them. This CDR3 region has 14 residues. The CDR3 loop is CASSLFQENTEAFF. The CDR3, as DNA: TGTGCCAGCAGCTTATTCCAGGAGAACACTGAAGCTTTCTTT.

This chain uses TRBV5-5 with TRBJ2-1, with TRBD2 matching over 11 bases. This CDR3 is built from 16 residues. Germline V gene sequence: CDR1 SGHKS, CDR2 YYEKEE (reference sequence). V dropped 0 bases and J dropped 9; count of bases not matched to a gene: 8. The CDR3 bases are TGTGCCAGCAGCTTGGGACTAGCGGGGAAGACCGGTGAGCAGTTCTTC. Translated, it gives CASSLGLAGKTGEQFF.